This T cell receptor (beta chain) was captured by sequencing in a study of cytomegalovirus exposure and HLA in healthy donors. Study-wide points: Beyond CMV serostatus, there was no information to go on about immune exposure.

On this clone itself: As yet, its antigen is unknown.

The ends lost 3 bases at V and 5 bases at J; junction bases unmatched: 8. The CDR3 is 15 amino acids. Germline V gene sequence: CDR1 MNHEY, CDR2 SMNVEV (reference sequence). PCR used 60 Vbeta primers and 13 Jbeta primers. Using immunoSEQ multiplex PCR, the repertoire was profiled, and TCRdb retains in-frame clones only, with some absent. The sample lists roughly 150,000 clones; about four fifths were seen once. The source is a woman aged 40 to 50 in good health and CMV-seropositive. The source material was PBMCs. The genes are TRBV27 and TRBJ2-7; 9 nucleotides line up with TRBD1. The DNA for the CDR3 is TGTGCCAGCAGTTTCCTACAGGGGGCTTTGAACGAGCAGTACTTC. Translating gives CASSFLQGALNEQYF.